The source of this T cell receptor (beta chain) is a study of T cells in Graves' hyperthyroidism and ophthalmopathy. Study-wide background: Before any treatment, at initial diagnosis, peripheral blood was collected.

The cohort's ophthalmopathy patients, a group with duration under 3 months, had a Clinical Activity Score of at least 3 and a NOSPECS grade of at least 4. Diagnosis rested on symptoms, serum thyroxine and TRAb, thyroid ultrasound, and orbital computed tomography. Cells are PBMCs isolated from more than 8.5 ml of fresh blood. Authors of the study amplified TCR beta CDR3 regions from RNA transcripts. First-round RT-PCR with HTBI primers amplified the TCR CDR3 region. TCRdb used MiXCR to reprocess the multiplex PCR reads, holding one entry per CDR3 protein. The table records more than 300,000 distinct CDR3 sequences, about 18% of them present only once. The CDR3 runs 16 residues. CDR1 and CDR2 (germline): SGHVS, FNYEAQ. The ends lost 4 bases at V and 2 bases at J; junction bases unmatched: 7.

V gene TRBV7-6 combines with J gene TRBJ2-3; 9 bases are shared with TRBD2. Source material: blood. The TCR was taken from a man between 18 and 29 years old with Graves' ophthalmopathy. DNA of the CDR3: TGTGCCAGCAGCTACATAGCGGGGGCACCCACAGATACGCAGTATTTT. Protein: CASSYIAGAPTDTQYF.